Listed here is a single TCR beta chain. In the PCR, 60 Vbeta and 13 Jbeta primers were used. Sequenced by immunoSEQ multiplex PCR; TCRdb stores in-frame clones only, minus some. The sample includes tens of thousands of clones, about 80% of them seen just once. This specimen belongs to a study of cytomegalovirus exposure and HLA in healthy donors. Unmatched junction bases numbered 7, after V lost 6 bases and J lost 7 bases. Germline V gene lookup returns CDR1 SGHTA and CDR2 FQGNSA. The CDR3 spans 15 residues. The V call is TRBV7-2, the J call TRBJ2-1; 12 bases fit TRBD2. The source material was PBMCs. The clonotype originates from a man aged 60 to 69 in good health and CMV-seropositive. This CDR3 reads CASSLTSGRLNEQFF. DNA of the CDR3: TGTGCCAGCAGTTTAACTAGCGGGAGGCTAAATGAGCAGTTCTTC.